One and the same sample provided the 7 T cell receptor beta chains below, sequenced in a study of Graves' ophthalmopathy and Graves' hyperthyroidism (dated by TCRdb to the late 2010s). For sequencing, an Illumina HiSeq 2000 was employed. For repertoire sequencing, TCR beta CDR3 regions were amplified from RNA transcripts. HTBI primers and the Qiagen OneStep RT-PCR kit were used in a first-round RT-PCR, which was followed by a second-round multiplex PCR, size selection and purification. Clones were called with MiXCR by TCRdb after fastp trimmed the public reads at Q25, and only in-frame beta chains were retained. Rows with one shared CDR3 protein collapse into an entry with the most common genes and DNA. Across this sample there are approximately 640,000 distinct CDR3 sequences, with roughly 39% seen only once. The top ten clonotypes cover roughly 3% of the sample. Material: peripheral blood. Receptors originate from an adult man with Graves' ophthalmopathy.

This clonotype turned up a few times. One junction end does not reproduce the germline sequence, and a read error may be involved. This rearrangement joins TRBV7-9 to TRBJ1-1; D not resolved. CDR3 size: 15 residues. CDR1 and CDR2 from the germline V gene are SEHNR and FQNEAQ (reference sequence). CDR3 residues: CASSQALSRGAEAFF. The CDR3 nucleotides read TGCGCCAGCAGCCAAGCCTTGAGCAGAGGAGCTGAAGCTTTCTTT. Using reference TRBV7-9 and TRBJ1-1 for the parts outside the CDR3, the full variable domain is DTGVSQNPRHKITKRGQNVTFRCDPISEHNRLYWYRQTLGQGPEFLTYFQNEAQLEKSRLLSDRFSAERPKGSFSTLEIQRTEQGDSAMYLCASSQALSRGAEAFFGQGTRLTVV.

The chain couples TRBV6-4 to TRBJ1-6; 10 bases agree with TRBD1. The CDR3 has 15 amino acids. Germline V CDR1 and CDR2: MRHNA, SNTAGT. V shed 6 bases and J 5 bases; nucleotides not matched to a gene: 4. This chain's CDR3 is CASRLGTGDNSPLHF. CDR3 nucleotides: TGTGCCAGCAGACTCGGGACAGGGGATAATTCACCCCTCCACTTT.

This sequence joins TRBV10-3 and TRBJ2-2, with TRBD2 identical over 14 bases. CDR3 length: 16 residues. The V segment lost 4 bases and the J segment 5 bases; nucleotides outside the gene matches: 3. Looked up from germline, CDR1 is ENHRY and CDR2 is SYGVKD. The CDR3 bases are TGTGCCATCAGTGGACTAGCGGGAGGGATTACCGGGGAGCTGTTTTTT. Its translation: CAISGLAGGITGELFF.

The genes are TRBV4-1 and TRBJ1-3; the D is unclear. CDR1 is MGHRA, CDR2 YSYEKL, per germline. V was pared by 3 bases and J by 4 bases, with 13 bases between. This CDR3 contains 15 residues. The DNA for the CDR3 is TGCGCCAGCAGCCACCAACGGGTGGGGGGAAACACCATATATTTT. The encoded protein is CASSHQRVGGNTIYF.

This clonotype was seen a few times. The chain joins TRBV6-5 to TRBJ1-2, with D perhaps TRBD1 (6 bases). Germline V gene lookup returns CDR1 MNHEY and CDR2 SVGAGI. This CDR3 is 14 amino acids long. Between the trimmed V and J ends, which lost 7 bases and 0 bases, there was a span of 12 bases. The CDR3 DNA sequence: TGTGCCAGCAATATCAGGGGCACTAACTATGGCTACACCTTC. Translation: CASNIRGTNYGYTF.

This clonotype was detected a few times. V is TRBV10-3 and J is TRBJ2-3; TRBD2 aligns across 9 bases. Germline CDR1 ENHRY, CDR2 SYGVKD. V shed 3 bases, J shed 0 bases, and the junction held 1 base outside the gene matches. The CDR3 consists of 15 residues. CDR3 sequence: CAISDLAGSTDTQYF. The CDR3 nucleotides are TGTGCCATCAGTGACCTAGCGGGGAGCACAGATACGCAGTATTTT.

A note on this clonotype: At one boundary the junction diverges from the germline segment, which might be a read error. V usage is TRBV10-3 and J usage is TRBJ2-6; D might be TRBD1 or TRBD2, each matching 6 bases. The CDR3 contains 17 residues. Germline CDR1 ENHRY, CDR2 SYGVKD. The CDR3 reads CASSKRGDGTGANVLTF. CDR3 nucleotides: TGTGCCAGCAGTAAAAGGGGGGATGGGACTGGGGCCAACGTCCTGACTTTC.